The 2 T cell receptor beta chains in this list originate from one sample, sequenced in a study of T cell responses to AZD1222 COVID-19 vaccine. Data came from immunoSEQ multiplex PCR; TCRdb stores just in-frame clones and leaves some out. The repertoire consists of approximately 190,000 clones, with almost 95% occurring once and the leading ten covering 7% to 9.5%. This specimen was peripheral blood, taken on day 0 of AZD1222 vaccination. These receptor sequences come from an adult in good health.

This clone has a handful of counts. This chain links TRBV30 with TRBJ1-3; no clear D gene. Germline-derived CDR1 and CDR2 are GTSNPN and SVGIG (reference sequence). The germline V and J ends were trimmed by 2 bases and 0 bases, with 11 bases remaining between them. This CDR3 comprises 15 residues. The CDR3 DNA is TGTGCCTGGAGTTGGCCGGGAATCTCTGGAAACACCATATATTTT. It specifies CAWSWPGISGNTIYF. The variable domain in full, completed from reference TRBV30 and TRBJ1-3, reads SQTIHQWPATLVQPVGSPLSLECTVEGTSNPNLYWYRQAAGRGLQLLFYSVGIGQISSEVPQNLSASRPQDRQFILSSKKLLLSDSGFYLCAWSWPGISGNTIYFGEGSWLTVV.

The rearrangement uses TRBV27 and TRBJ1-5; perhaps TRBD1 as D (6 bases). Per the germline V gene, CDR1 is MNHEY and CDR2 is SMNVEV (reference sequence). V was shortened by 5 bases and J by 0 bases, with 11 bases between the two germline ends. The CDR3 has 15 amino acids. CDR3 in DNA: TGTGCCAGCAGTATACAGGGTTATAGCAATCAGCCCCAGCATTTT. Translation: CASSIQGYSNQPQHF.